This paragraph covers one T cell receptor (beta chain) sequence. Donors were grouped by their self-reported clinical history. The repertoire was sequenced with immunoSEQ multiplex PCR; TCRdb's copy has only in-frame clones and lacks some. The sample lists hundreds of thousands of clones, about 89% occurring once. The CDR3 covers 15 residues. V dropped 7 bases and J dropped 7; count of bases not matched to a gene: 5. In germline, CDR1 is MNHEY, CDR2 SVGAGI. This specimen comes from a study of blood T cell repertoires in COVID-19. This receptor was obtained from a middle-aged man in a cohort exposed to, infected with or recovered from COVID-19 (not recorded which). Sequenced: PBMCs or T cells enriched from blood (not recorded which). V and J are TRBV6-5 and TRBJ2-2; 14 positions match TRBD2. As DNA, the CDR3 is TGTGCCAGCACCCTGGGGACTAGCGGGGGCGGGGAGCTGTTTTTT. This gives the protein CASTLGTSGGGELFF.